This T cell receptor (beta chain) stems from a study of T cell changes during pregnancy in multiple sclerosis. Trimming removed 5 bases from V and 1 base from J; junction bases left unmatched: 8. This CDR3 region has 16 residues. Germline CDR1 ENHRY, CDR2 SYGVKD. Profiling relied on immunoSEQ multiplex PCR, and the TCRdb table lists in-frame clones only, not all of them. The sample lists some 80,000 clones, 70% to 90% occurring once. Sequencing used peripheral blood, obtained in the first trimester of pregnancy. The receptor comes from a female donor in good health, enrolled as a control in a pregnancy study. This rearrangement joins TRBV10-3 to TRBJ1-1, with 9 bases lining up with TRBD1. The CDR3 protein is CAISLPLGQGNTEAFF. The CDR3 DNA reads as TGTGCCATCAGTCTACCACTGGGACAGGGGAACACTGAAGCTTTCTTT.